A selection of T cell receptor beta chains follows, all from one sample in a study of beta chain features in type 1 diabetes. The method was immunoSEQ multiplex PCR; TCRdb's version includes in-frame clones alone and lacks a portion of them. The sample holds 330,000 or so clones; around a fifth are singletons and the top ten take 0.035% to 0.055%. Sequences were obtained from naive CD4+ T cells from blood. These receptors were collected from a woman aged 18-35 years in good health. Both conserved end residues are part of each CDR3. D genes are given only for firm matches. Some rows have no size entry. The others give once, few or many, or a class for an expanded clone.

>TRBV4-3|TRBJ2-3|-|-
CASSERGSTDTQYF
TGCGCCAGCAGCGAAAGGGGGAGCACAGATACGCAGTATTTT
>TRBV30|TRBJ2-7|few|-
CACSGAYEQYF
TGTGCCTGTAGCGGAGCCTACGAGCAGTACTTC
>TRBV11-3|TRBJ2-7|-|TRBD1
CASSSGQGESYEQYF
TGTGCCAGCAGCTCAGGACAGGGAGAGTCCTACGAGCAGTACTTC
>TRBV5-1|TRBJ2-3|-|TRBD2
CASRREADTQYF
TGCGCCAGCAGACGGGAGGCAGATACGCAGTATTTT
>TRBV30|TRBJ1-1|-|TRBD1
CAWRRYRGTEAFF
TGTGCCTGGAGAAGATACAGGGGCACTGAAGCTTTCTTT
>TRBV29-1|TRBJ2-7|few|TRBD2
CSVSGTSGRLGEQYF
TGCAGCGTTTCTGGGACTAGCGGGAGACTAGGCGAGCAGTACTTC
>TRBV7-9|TRBJ2-2|-|TRBD2
CASSLFAGANTGELFF
TGTGCCAGCAGCTTATTTGCGGGGGCGAACACCGGGGAGCTGTTTTTT
>TRBV9|TRBJ2-7|-|-
CASSVGSGRTSRGEQYF
TGTGCCAGCAGCGTAGGCTCTGGGCGGACGAGCCGGGGCGAGCAGTACTTC
>TRBV7-9|TRBJ1-5|few|-
CASSQRGHYSNQPQHF
TGTGCCAGCAGCCAGCGGGGACACTATAGCAATCAGCCCCAGCATTTT
>TRBV4-1|TRBJ2-4|-|-
CASSHRVLAKNIQYF
TGCGCCAGCAGCCATCGGGTTCTAGCCAAAAACATTCAGTACTTC
>TRBV7-9|TRBJ1-1|-|-
CASSLATAYEAFF
TGTGCCAGCAGCTTAGCGACAGCTTACGAAGCTTTCTTT
>TRBV23-1|TRBJ1-6|few|-
CASSQPRRHEAPLHF
TGCGCCAGCAGTCAACCCCGGCGTCATGAGGCCCCCCTCCACTTT
>TRBV7-2|TRBJ1-3|few|TRBD1
CASSLGQGSGNTIYF
TGTGCCAGCAGCTTAGGACAGGGGAGTGGAAACACCATATATTTT
>TRBV7-3|TRBJ2-6|few|TRBD1
CASSLTGTAGANVLTF
TGTGCCAGCAGCTTAACTGGGACAGCCGGGGCCAACGTCCTGACTTTC
>TRBV2|TRBJ2-3|-|TRBD2
CASRVWSGGGGSDTQYF
TGTGCCAGCCGCGTGTGGAGCGGGGGGGGAGGTTCAGATACGCAGTATTTT
>TRBV6-5|TRBJ2-1|-|TRBD1
CASSYYRQGGYNEQFF
TGTGCCAGCAGTTACTACCGACAGGGGGGCTACAATGAGCAGTTCTTC
>TRBV29-1|TRBJ2-1|-|TRBD2
CSASLSGGNNEQFF
TGCAGCGCCAGCCTAAGCGGGGGGAACAATGAGCAGTTCTTC
>TRBV11-2|TRBJ2-3|-|TRBD2
CASSPIAGGPTDTQYF
TGTGCCAGCAGCCCCATAGCGGGAGGGCCTACAGATACGCAGTATTTT
>TRBV7-6|TRBJ2-1|-|TRBD2
CASSSGTSVHEQFF
TGTGCCAGCAGCTCCGGGACTAGTGTGCATGAGCAGTTCTTC
>TRBV9|TRBJ2-1|few|-
CASSVTRIGEQFF
TGTGCCAGCAGCGTAACCAGGATAGGTGAGCAGTTCTTC
>TRBV29-1|TRBJ2-1|few|TRBD2
CSVGGLAGGNEQFF
TGCAGCGTCGGGGGACTAGCGGGAGGTAATGAGCAGTTCTTC
>TRBV11-1|TRBJ2-1|few|-
CASSLSREWGEQFF
TGTGCCAGCAGCTTAAGTCGGGAGTGGGGTGAGCAGTTCTTC
>TRBV6-1|TRBJ2-7|few|TRBD1
CASKRTGGKDEQYF
TGTGCCAGCAAACGGACAGGGGGCAAAGACGAGCAGTACTTC
>TRBV7-9|TRBJ2-7|-|-
CASRGEGYEQYF
TGTGCCAGTAGGGGGGAGGGATACGAGCAGTACTTC
>TRBV27|TRBJ1-2|few|-
CASSLRGIGYTF
TGTGCCAGCAGTTTAAGGGGAATAGGCTACACCTTC
>TRBV20-1|TRBJ2-7|few|-
CSARLRDEQYF
TGCAGTGCTAGGCTTCGGGACGAGCAGTACTTC
>TRBV6-1|TRBJ1-5|-|-
CASTLGQPQHF
TGTGCCAGCACTCTCGGTCAGCCCCAGCATTTT
>TRBV9|TRBJ2-3|-|-
CASSPRLSASTDTQYF
TGTGCCAGCAGCCCGAGACTATCCGCTAGCACAGATACGCAGTATTTT